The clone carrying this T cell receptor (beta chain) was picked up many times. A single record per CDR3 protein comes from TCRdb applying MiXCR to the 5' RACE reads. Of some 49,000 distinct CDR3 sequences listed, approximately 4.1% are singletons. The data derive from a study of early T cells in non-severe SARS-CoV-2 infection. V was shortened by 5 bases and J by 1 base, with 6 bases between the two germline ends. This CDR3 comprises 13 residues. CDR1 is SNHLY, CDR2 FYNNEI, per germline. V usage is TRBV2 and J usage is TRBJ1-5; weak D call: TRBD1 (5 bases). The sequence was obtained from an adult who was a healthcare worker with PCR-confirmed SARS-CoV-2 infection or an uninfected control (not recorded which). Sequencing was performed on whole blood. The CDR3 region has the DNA TGTGCCAGCAGTCGGGACAGCAATCAGCCCCAGCATTTT. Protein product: CASSRDSNQPQHF.